The next 29 T cell receptor beta chains were all read from a single sample in a study of metastatic and nonmetastatic thyroid tumors. Via MiXCR, TCRdb re-called the PCR reads. The table includes roughly 46,000 clones, more than 20% detected once. No patient had received any treatment before thyroid surgery. The source material was blood. Receptors originate from a male donor with papillary thyroid cancer or a benign thyroid nodule (not recorded which). Some clones in this sample may be carry-over from other donors' samples.

This clone has ten or more counts. The V gene is TRBV7-9, the J gene TRBJ2-3; 11 bases are a match to TRBD2. In germline, CDR1 is SEHNR, CDR2 FQNEAQ (reference sequence). The CDR3 loop spans 16 amino acids. Unmatched junction bases numbered 8, after V lost 6 bases and J lost 3 bases. The CDR3: CASRDLLAGATDTQYF. The DNA of the CDR3 is TGTGCCAGCAGGGACTTACTAGCGGGAGCAACAGATACGCAGTATTTT.

This chain uses TRBV7-6 with TRBJ2-5; 10 nucleotides line up with TRBD2. The CDR3 contains 15 residues. Germline V CDR1 and CDR2: SGHVS, FNYEAQ. Unmatched junction bases numbered 2, after V lost 3 bases and J lost 1 base. In nucleotides, the CDR3 is TGTGCCAGCAGCTTTAGCGGGAGGTTCCAAGAGACCCAGTACTTC. Its protein product is CASSFSGRFQETQYF.

The V call is TRBV7-9, the J call TRBJ2-7, with D perhaps being TRBD1 or TRBD2 (5 bases each). CDR1 SEHNR and CDR2 FQNEAQ come from the germline V gene (reference sequence). The CDR3 covers 14 residues. Trimming left V 5 bases short and J 5 bases short, with 16 bases between. CDR3 residues: CASSLLDKGDEQYF. Here the CDR3 DNA reads TGTGCCAGCAGCCTATTGGACAAGGGAGACGAGCAGTACTTC.

Many counts were recorded for this clone. The rearrangement links TRBV5-4 to TRBJ2-2; unclear D gene. CDR3 size: 16 residues. Trimming cost V 4 bases and J 1 base, with 14 bases left between them. Per germline, CDR1 SGHNT and CDR2 YYREEE (reference sequence). CDR3 in amino acids: CASSAARGMNTGELFF. DNA for the CDR3: TGTGCCAGCAGCGCCGCCCGCGGCATGAACACCGGGGAGCTGTTTTTT. The full variable domain, in which reference TRBV5-4 and TRBJ2-2 provide the parts outside the CDR3, is ETGVTQSPTHLIKTRGQQVTLRCSSQSGHNTVSWYQQALGQGPQFIFQYYREEENGRGNFPPRFSGLQFPNYSSELNVNALELDDSALYLCASSAARGMNTGELFFGEGSRLTVL.

In this sample, this clone turned up many times. This chain links TRBV20-1 with TRBJ2-2; no firm D call. The CDR3 totals 14 residues. The V end lost 0 bases, the J end lost 1 base, and 6 bases lay between the germline ends. Germline CDR1 DFQATT, CDR2 SNEGSKA (reference sequence). The chain's CDR3 is CSARDPKNTGELFF. The CDR3 DNA follows: TGCAGTGCTAGAGATCCGAAGAACACCGGGGAGCTGTTTTTT.

The J gene is TRBJ2-3, the V gene TRBV11-1; 9 bases map to TRBD2. Germline values: CDR1 SGHAT, CDR2 FQDESV (reference sequence). CDR3 size: 16 residues. V lost 4 bases and J lost 1; bases outside the gene matches: 6. Here the CDR3 DNA reads TGTGCCAGCAGCTGGGTTTCTAGCGGGGGCACAGATACGCAGTATTTT. Its translation is CASSWVSSGGTDTQYF.

Comment on this clone: A read error may account for a junction end that differs from germline. This chain uses TRBV5-6 with TRBJ2-7; the D is unclear. Looked up from germline, CDR1 is SGHDT and CDR2 is YYEEEE. CDR3 size: 12 residues. In DNA, the CDR3 is TGTGCCAGCAGTTTGGGGTTGTACGAGCAGTACTTC. It yields the protein CASSLGLYEQYF.

Ten or more counts support this clone. The V gene is TRBV20-1, the J gene TRBJ1-2, with 8 bases lining up with TRBD1. The CDR3 is made up of 12 amino acids. In germline, CDR1 is DFQATT, CDR2 SNEGSKA (reference sequence). J was trimmed by 4 bases and V by 5 bases; bases with no gene match: 3. The CDR3 loop reads CSAHDRGYGYTF. DNA for the CDR3: TGCAGTGCTCACGACAGGGGCTATGGCTACACCTTC.

V is TRBV30 and J is TRBJ2-2; no firm D call. Looked up from germline, CDR1 is GTSNPN and CDR2 is SVGIG (reference sequence). V gave up 6 bases and J gave up 5 bases, with 13 bases separating them. CDR3 length: 13 residues. The CDR3 reads CACYRSPTGELFF. CDR3 DNA: TGTGCCTGTTATCGCTCCCCGACCGGGGAGCTGTTTTTT.

This sequence joins TRBV12-3 or TRBV12-4 and TRBJ1-5; D is possibly TRBD1 (6 bases). This CDR3 spans 14 amino acids. Trimming stripped 3 bases from V and 9 bases from J, with 15 bases between. The CDR3 nucleotides read TGTGCCAGCAGTTTTCGGACAGTCGATCGGCCCCAGCATTTT. Its protein is CASSFRTVDRPQHF.

The chain employs TRBV3-1 and TRBJ1-2; 7 bases agree with TRBD1. With 3 bases clipped from V and 7 bases from J, the junction kept 5 bases outside the gene matches. The CDR3 totals 13 residues. Per the germline V gene, CDR1 is LGHDT and CDR2 is YNNKEL (reference sequence). The CDR3 DNA is TGTGCCAGCAGCCAGACAGGGTCCGGTGGCTACACCTTC. Encoded protein: CASSQTGSGGYTF.

The V and J genes are TRBV11-2 and TRBJ1-2, with D perhaps TRBD1 (5 bases). Germline CDR1 SGHAT, CDR2 FQNNGV. This CDR3 is 14 amino acids long. Trimming removed 5 bases from V and 4 bases from J, with 14 bases in between. The DNA of the CDR3 is TGTGCCAGCAGCCCCACGACAGCGTCCTATGGCTACACCTTC. Protein product: CASSPTTASYGYTF.

The chain uses TRBV20-1 and TRBJ2-7; D might be TRBD1 or TRBD2, each matching 5 bases. Germline V gives CDR1 DFQATT, CDR2 SNEGSKA (reference sequence). The CDR3 loop spans 16 amino acids. V was cut by 2 bases and J by 4 bases, with 21 bases left in between. The CDR3 DNA reads TGCAGTGCTAGAAAGCCCCCCCGAGAGGGGCTGTACGAGCAGTACTTC. Amino acids: CSARKPPREGLYEQYF.

This clone was counted at least ten times. This CDR3 is CASSPTDSNQPQHF. The CDR3 coding sequence is TGTGCCAGCTCACCGACAGATAGCAATCAGCCCCAGCATTTT. V usage is TRBV18 and J usage is TRBJ1-5; perhaps TRBD1 as D (5 bases). Germline values: CDR1 KGHSH, CDR2 LQKENI. V shed 3 bases and J shed 0 bases, with 6 bases lying between them. The CDR3 spans 14 residues. Drawing the rest from reference TRBV18 and TRBJ1-5, the complete variable domain is NAGVMQNPRHLVRRRGQEARLRCSPMKGHSHVYWYRQLPEEGLKFMVYLQKENIIDESGMPKERFSAEFPKEGPSILRIQQVVRGDSAAYFCASSPTDSNQPQHFGDGTRLSIL.

This clone was observed a few times. As DNA, the CDR3 is TGTGCCAGCAGTGAATCGGGAGGTCCCCTCCACTTT. It encodes CASSESGGPLHF. This chain connects TRBV11-3 to TRBJ1-6, with no clear D. Per the germline V gene, CDR1 is SGHNT and CDR2 is YENEEA. Between the trimmed V and J ends, which lost 6 bases and 13 bases, there was a span of 13 bases. There are 12 residues in the CDR3.

V is TRBV5-6 and J is TRBJ1-6, with 10 nucleotides matching TRBD1. Germline CDR1 is SGHDT and CDR2 is YYEEEE. Trimming cost V 4 bases and J 7 bases; bases outside gene matches: 5. This CDR3 has 15 amino acids. The CDR3 DNA reads as TGTGCCAGCAGCGCGACAGGGGGCTACAATTCACCCCTCCACTTT. This encodes CASSATGGYNSPLHF.

By share, this clone counts as medium-sized (0.01 to 0.1%). V usage is TRBV25-1 and J usage is TRBJ2-2; D may be TRBD1 (5 bases). The CDR3 sequence is 16 residues long. V was cut by 4 bases and J by 0 bases, with 12 bases left in between. Germline V gene lookup returns CDR1 MGHDK and CDR2 SYGVNS. CDR3 protein: CASSAVAGSNTGELFF. In DNA, the CDR3 is TGTGCCAGCAGTGCGGTGGCAGGGTCGAACACCGGGGAGCTGTTTTTT.

The CDR3 loop is CAWSPNRQYGYTF. In nucleotides, the CDR3 is TGTGCCTGGAGCCCCAACCGACAGTATGGCTACACCTTC. The chain recombines TRBV30 with TRBJ1-2; the D gene is possibly TRBD1 (5 bases). Trimming pared 3 bases from V and 5 bases from J, leaving 13 bases between. This CDR3 spans 13 amino acids. Per the germline V gene, CDR1 is GTSNPN and CDR2 is SVGIG (reference sequence).

The chain couples TRBV11-2 to TRBJ2-2; 7 nucleotides agree with TRBD1. There are 14 residues in the CDR3. From germline, CDR1 is SGHAT and CDR2 FQNNGV. J lost 5 bases, V lost 7 bases, and 7 bases had no gene match. The CDR3 sequence: CASNPEGQTGELFF. The CDR3 nucleotides read TGTGCCAGCAACCCCGAGGGACAGACCGGGGAGCTGTTTTTT.

There are a few counts of this clone. The rearrangement links TRBV19 to TRBJ2-7; 10 bases align to TRBD1. CDR3 length: 14 amino acids. Trimming removed 5 bases from V and 4 bases from J; junction bases left unmatched: 5. CDR1 and CDR2 from the germline V gene are LNHDA and SQIVND (reference sequence). In DNA form, the CDR3 reads TGTGCCAGTAGTGCTGGGACAGGGGTATACGAGCAGTACTTC. As protein: CASSAGTGVYEQYF.

This clone appeared many times. The rearrangement joins TRBV5-5 to TRBJ1-1; possibly TRBD1 for D (6 bases). CDR3 size: 14 residues. V shed 3 bases and J shed 5 bases, with 14 bases lying between them. Germline CDR1 is SGHKS and CDR2 is YYEKEE (reference sequence). The CDR3 region has the DNA TGTGCCAGCAGCTCGGTTACAGGGATAACTGAAGCTTTCTTT. Protein: CASSSVTGITEAFF.

This clone was detected many times. V gene TRBV5-1 combines with J gene TRBJ1-3, with 9 bases matching TRBD1. The CDR3 sequence is 14 residues long. The germline gives CDR1 SGHRS, CDR2 YFSETQ. Losses at the gene ends were 5 bases for V and 4 bases for J; bases not matched to a gene: 4. The CDR3 region has the DNA TGCGCCAGCAGGTTTACAGGGGGCGGAAACACCATATATTTT. Translation: CASRFTGGGNTIYF.

There are many counts of this clone. The CDR3 nucleotides read TGTGCCAGCTCCCCAAGGACGATTCGGTACAATGAGCAGTTCTTC. Translating it yields CASSPRTIRYNEQFF. This chain links TRBV18 with TRBJ2-1; D is undetermined. The germline CDR1 and CDR2 sequences are KGHSH and LQKENI. With 6 bases removed from V and 4 bases from J, the gap between germline ends came to 16 bases. The CDR3 is made up of 15 amino acids. Looking up the rest from reference TRBV18 and TRBJ2-1 gives the full variable domain: NAGVMQNPRHLVRRRGQEARLRCSPMKGHSHVYWYRQLPEEGLKFMVYLQKENIIDESGMPKERFSAEFPKEGPSILRIQQVVRGDSAAYFCASSPRTIRYNEQFFGPGTRLTVL.

This clone was observed a few times. Sequence at one end of the junction differs from germline and may be a read error. This rearrangement joins TRBV19 to TRBJ1-2; D perhaps matches TRBD1 (5 bases). This CDR3 is 14 amino acids long. CDR1 and CDR2 (germline): LNHDA, SQIVND (reference sequence). The CDR3, as DNA: TGTGCCGGTAGTATAGGGGTCCAGAACTATGGCTACACCTTC. The encoded protein is CAGSIGVQNYGYTF.

This clone turned up a few times. The chain recombines TRBV9 with TRBJ2-1; TRBD2 might be the D (6 bases). The germline gives CDR1 SGDLS, CDR2 YYNGEE. This CDR3 has 16 amino acids. Deletions cut 0 bases from V and 6 bases from J, with 16 bases between. The CDR3 here is CASSVVPGVASNEQFF. For the CDR3, the DNA is TGTGCCAGCAGCGTAGTTCCGGGAGTGGCCTCCAATGAGCAGTTCTTC.

The table lists this clone with many counts. The chain uses TRBV20-1 and TRBJ2-5; maybe TRBD1 (6 bases). Germline V lookup: CDR1 DFQATT, CDR2 SNEGSKA (reference sequence). This CDR3 is 14 amino acids long. V was pared by 7 bases and J by 4 bases, with 19 bases between. CDR3 in amino acids: CSVPFRGLRETQYF. The CDR3 DNA is TGCAGTGTACCCTTCAGGGGCCTTAGAGAGACCCAGTACTTC.

This clone was recorded at least ten times. V usage is TRBV7-6 and J usage is TRBJ2-7; 12 bases are a match to TRBD2. The CDR3 length is 15 residues. V trimming: 1 base; J trimming: 6 bases; junction bases outside the gene matches: 4. The germline gives CDR1 SGHVS, CDR2 FNYEAQ. CDR3 bases: TGTGCCAGCAGCTTAGGGACTAGCGGGGTGGGCGAGCAGTACTTC. Residues: CASSLGTSGVGEQYF.

J is TRBJ1-3 and V is TRBV28; TRBD1 might be the D (6 bases). CDR3 length equals 16 residues. The V gene lost 5 bases and the J gene lost 2 bases, with 16 bases spanning the gap. From germline, CDR1 is MDHEN and CDR2 SYDVKM. CDR3 amino acids: CASSPPGRGPGNTIYF. CDR3 nucleotide sequence: TGTGCCAGCAGTCCACCGGGCAGGGGACCTGGAAACACCATATATTTT.

In its sample, this clone was seen many times. V usage is TRBV5-6 and J usage is TRBJ2-1, with D uncertain. Germline V gives CDR1 SGHDT, CDR2 YYEEEE. V lost 4 bases and J lost 4, with 12 bases in between. This CDR3 comprises 14 residues. The CDR3 DNA is TGTGCCAGCAGCGTGGGCGCTTGGTACAATGAGCAGTTCTTC. This codes for CASSVGAWYNEQFF.